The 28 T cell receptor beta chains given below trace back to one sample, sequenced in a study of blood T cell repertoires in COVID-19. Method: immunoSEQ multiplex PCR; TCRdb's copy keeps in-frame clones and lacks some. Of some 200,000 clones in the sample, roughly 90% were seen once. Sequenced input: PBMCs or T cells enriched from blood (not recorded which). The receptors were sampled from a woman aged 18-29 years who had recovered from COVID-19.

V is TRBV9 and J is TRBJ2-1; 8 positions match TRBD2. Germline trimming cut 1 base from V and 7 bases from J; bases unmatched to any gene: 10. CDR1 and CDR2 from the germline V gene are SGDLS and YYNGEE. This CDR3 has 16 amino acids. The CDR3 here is CASSVRSTGGPNEQFF. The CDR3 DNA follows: TGTGCCAGCAGCGTAAGGTCAACGGGGGGGCCGAATGAGCAGTTCTTC.

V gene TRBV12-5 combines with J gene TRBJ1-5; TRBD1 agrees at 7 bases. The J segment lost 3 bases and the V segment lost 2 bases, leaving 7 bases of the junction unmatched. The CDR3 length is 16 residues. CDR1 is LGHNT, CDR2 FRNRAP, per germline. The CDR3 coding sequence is TGTGCTAGTGGTTTGATTCTTGGACAGGACAATCAGCCCCAGCATTTT. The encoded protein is CASGLILGQDNQPQHF.

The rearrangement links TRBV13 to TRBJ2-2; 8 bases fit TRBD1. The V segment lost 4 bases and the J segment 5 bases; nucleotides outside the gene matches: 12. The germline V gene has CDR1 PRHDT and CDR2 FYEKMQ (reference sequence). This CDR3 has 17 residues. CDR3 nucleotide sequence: TGTGCCAGCAGCTCCTATACAGGGGGGCCGGGTACCGGGGAGCTGTTTTTT. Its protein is CASSSYTGGPGTGELFF.

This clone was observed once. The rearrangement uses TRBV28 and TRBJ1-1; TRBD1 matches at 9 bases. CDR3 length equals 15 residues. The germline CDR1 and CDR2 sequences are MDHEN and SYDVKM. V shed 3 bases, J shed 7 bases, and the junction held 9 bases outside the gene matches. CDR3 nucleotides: TGTGCCAGCAGTTTGTCTCACAGGGGGCAGGGTGAAGCTTTCTTT. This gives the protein CASSLSHRGQGEAFF.

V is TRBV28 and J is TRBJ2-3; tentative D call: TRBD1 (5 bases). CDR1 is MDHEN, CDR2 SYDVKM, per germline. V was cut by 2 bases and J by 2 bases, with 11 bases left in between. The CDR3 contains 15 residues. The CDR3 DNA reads TGTGCCAGCAGTTTACCGACAGCCCTCACAGATACGCAGTATTTT. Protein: CASSLPTALTDTQYF.

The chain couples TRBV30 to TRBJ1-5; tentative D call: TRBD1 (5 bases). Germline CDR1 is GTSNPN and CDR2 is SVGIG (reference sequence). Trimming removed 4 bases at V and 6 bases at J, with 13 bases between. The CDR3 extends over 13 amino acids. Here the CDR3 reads CAWNAGGIQPQHF. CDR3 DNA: TGTGCCTGGAACGCGGGGGGGATTCAGCCCCAGCATTTT.

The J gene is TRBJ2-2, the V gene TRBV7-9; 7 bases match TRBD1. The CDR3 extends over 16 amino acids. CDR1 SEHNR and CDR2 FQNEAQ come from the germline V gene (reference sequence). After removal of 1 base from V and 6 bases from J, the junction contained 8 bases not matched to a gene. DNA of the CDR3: TGTGCCAGCAGCTTAGGGAGACAGGGTTCCGCCGGGGAGCTGTTTTTT. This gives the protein CASSLGRQGSAGELFF.

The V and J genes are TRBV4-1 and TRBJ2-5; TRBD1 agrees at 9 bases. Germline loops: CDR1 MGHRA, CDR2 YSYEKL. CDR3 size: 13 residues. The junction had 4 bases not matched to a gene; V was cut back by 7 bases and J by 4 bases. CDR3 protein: CASTRTGVETQYF. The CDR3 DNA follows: TGCGCCAGCACAAGGACAGGGGTAGAGACCCAGTACTTC.

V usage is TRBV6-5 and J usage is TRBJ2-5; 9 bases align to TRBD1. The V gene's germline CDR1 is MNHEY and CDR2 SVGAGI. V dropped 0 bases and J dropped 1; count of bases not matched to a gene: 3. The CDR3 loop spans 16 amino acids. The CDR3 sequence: CASSYSGQGGQETQYF. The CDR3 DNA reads TGTGCCAGCAGTTACTCGGGACAGGGAGGCCAAGAGACCCAGTACTTC.

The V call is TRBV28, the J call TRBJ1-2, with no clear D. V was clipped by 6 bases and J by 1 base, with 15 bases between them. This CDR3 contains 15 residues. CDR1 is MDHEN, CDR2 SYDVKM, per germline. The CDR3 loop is CASRTPGDFNYGYTF. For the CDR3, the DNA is TGTGCCAGCAGGACCCCCGGAGACTTTAACTATGGCTACACCTTC.

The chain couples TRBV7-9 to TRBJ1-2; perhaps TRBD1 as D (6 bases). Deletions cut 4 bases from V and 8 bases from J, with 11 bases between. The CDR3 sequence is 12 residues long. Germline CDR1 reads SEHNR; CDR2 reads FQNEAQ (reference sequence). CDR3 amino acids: CASSYDRRGYTF. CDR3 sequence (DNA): TGTGCCAGCAGCTACGACAGGCGGGGCTACACCTTC.

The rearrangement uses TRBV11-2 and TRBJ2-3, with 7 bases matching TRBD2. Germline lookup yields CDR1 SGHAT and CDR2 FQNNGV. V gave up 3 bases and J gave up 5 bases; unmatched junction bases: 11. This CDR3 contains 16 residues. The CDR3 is CASSFDGGNGGDTQYF. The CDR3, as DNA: TGTGCCAGCAGCTTTGACGGGGGGAATGGTGGAGATACGCAGTATTTT.

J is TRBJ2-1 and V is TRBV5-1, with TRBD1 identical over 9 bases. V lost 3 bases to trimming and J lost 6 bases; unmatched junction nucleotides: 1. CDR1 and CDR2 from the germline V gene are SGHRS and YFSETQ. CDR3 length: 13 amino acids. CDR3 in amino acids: CASSSGQGNEQFF. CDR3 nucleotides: TGCGCCAGCAGCTCGGGACAGGGCAATGAGCAGTTCTTC.

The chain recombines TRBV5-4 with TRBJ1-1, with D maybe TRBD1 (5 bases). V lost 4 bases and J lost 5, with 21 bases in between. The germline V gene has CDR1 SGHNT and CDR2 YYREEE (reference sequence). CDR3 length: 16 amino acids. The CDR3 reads CASSPGSSGGRTEAFF. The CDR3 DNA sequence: TGTGCCAGCAGCCCCGGGTCGTCCGGGGGTAGGACTGAAGCTTTCTTT.

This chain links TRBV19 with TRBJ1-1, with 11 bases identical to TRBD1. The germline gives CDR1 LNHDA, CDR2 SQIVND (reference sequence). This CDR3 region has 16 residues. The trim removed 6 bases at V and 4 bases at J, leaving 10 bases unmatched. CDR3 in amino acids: CASSRRAGTGGTEAFF. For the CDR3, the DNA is TGTGCCAGTAGCCGTCGAGCCGGGACAGGGGGCACTGAAGCTTTCTTT. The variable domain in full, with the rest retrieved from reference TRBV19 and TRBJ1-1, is DGGITQSPKYLFRKEGQNVTLSCEQNLNHDAMYWYRQDPGQGLRLIYYSQIVNDFQKGDIAEGYSVSREKKESFPLTVTSAQKNPTAFYLCASSRRAGTGGTEAFFGQGTRLTVV.

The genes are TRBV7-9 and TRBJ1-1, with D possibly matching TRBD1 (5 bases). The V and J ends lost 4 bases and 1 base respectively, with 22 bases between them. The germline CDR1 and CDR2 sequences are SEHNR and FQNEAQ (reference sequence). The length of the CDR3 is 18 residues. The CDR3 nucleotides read TGTGCCAGCAGCTCCCCGGTACAGGTAACCAACCCGAACACTGAAGCTTTCTTT. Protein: CASSSPVQVTNPNTEAFF.

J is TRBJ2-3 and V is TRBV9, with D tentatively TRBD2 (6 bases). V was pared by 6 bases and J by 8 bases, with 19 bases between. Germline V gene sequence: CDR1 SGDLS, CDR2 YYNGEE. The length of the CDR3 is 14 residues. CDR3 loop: CASTIGGVGGTQYF. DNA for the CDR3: TGTGCCAGCACCATTGGCGGGGTTGGGGGTACGCAGTATTTT.

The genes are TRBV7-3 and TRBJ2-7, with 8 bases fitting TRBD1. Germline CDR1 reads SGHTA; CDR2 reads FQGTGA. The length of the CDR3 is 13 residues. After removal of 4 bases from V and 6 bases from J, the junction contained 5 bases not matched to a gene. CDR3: CASSSGQGREQYF. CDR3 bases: TGTGCCAGCAGCTCCGGACAGGGACGCGAGCAGTACTTC.

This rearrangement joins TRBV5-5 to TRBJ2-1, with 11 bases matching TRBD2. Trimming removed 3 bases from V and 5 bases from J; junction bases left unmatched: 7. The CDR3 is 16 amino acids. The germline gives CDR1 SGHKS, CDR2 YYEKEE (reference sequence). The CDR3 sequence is CASSSGLAANNNEQFF. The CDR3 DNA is TGTGCCAGCAGCTCGGGACTAGCGGCGAATAACAATGAGCAGTTCTTC.

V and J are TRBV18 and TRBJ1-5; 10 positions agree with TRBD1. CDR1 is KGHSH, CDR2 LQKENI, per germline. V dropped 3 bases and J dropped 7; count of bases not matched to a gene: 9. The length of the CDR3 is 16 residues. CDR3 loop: CASSPEDRGLIQPQHF. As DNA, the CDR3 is TGTGCCAGCTCACCCGAAGACAGGGGGCTTATCCAGCCCCAGCATTTT.

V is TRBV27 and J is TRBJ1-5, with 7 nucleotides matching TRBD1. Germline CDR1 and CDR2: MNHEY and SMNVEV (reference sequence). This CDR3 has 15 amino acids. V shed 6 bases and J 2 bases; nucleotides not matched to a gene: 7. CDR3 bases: TGTGCCAGCAGAGCAGACAGGGACGGCAATCAGCCCCAGCATTTT. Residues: CASRADRDGNQPQHF.

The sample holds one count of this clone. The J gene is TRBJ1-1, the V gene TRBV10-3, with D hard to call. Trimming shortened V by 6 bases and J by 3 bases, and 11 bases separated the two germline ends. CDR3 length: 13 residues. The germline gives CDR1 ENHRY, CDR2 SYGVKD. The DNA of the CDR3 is TGTGCCATCAGGCAATCACGGGACACTGAAGCTTTCTTT. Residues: CAIRQSRDTEAFF.

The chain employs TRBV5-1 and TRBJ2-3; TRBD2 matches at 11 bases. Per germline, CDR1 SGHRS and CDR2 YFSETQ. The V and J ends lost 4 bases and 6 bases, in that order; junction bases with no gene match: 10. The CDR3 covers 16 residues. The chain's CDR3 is CASSPASGGLGDTQYF. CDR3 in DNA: TGCGCCAGCAGCCCCGCTAGCGGGGGGCTAGGGGATACGCAGTATTTT. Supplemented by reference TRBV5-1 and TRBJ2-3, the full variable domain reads KAGVTQTPRYLIKTRGQQVTLSCSPISGHRSVSWYQQTPGQGLQFLFEYFSETQRNKGNFPGRFSGRQFSNSRSEMNVSTLELGDSALYLCASSPASGGLGDTQYFGPGTRLTVL.

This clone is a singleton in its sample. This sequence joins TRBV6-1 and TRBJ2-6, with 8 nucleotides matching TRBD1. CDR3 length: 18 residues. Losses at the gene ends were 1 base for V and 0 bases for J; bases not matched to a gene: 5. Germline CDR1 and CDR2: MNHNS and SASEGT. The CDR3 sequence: CASSEGTGRLSGANVLTF. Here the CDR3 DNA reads TGTGCCAGCAGTGAAGGGACAGGGCGACTCTCTGGGGCCAACGTCCTGACTTTC.

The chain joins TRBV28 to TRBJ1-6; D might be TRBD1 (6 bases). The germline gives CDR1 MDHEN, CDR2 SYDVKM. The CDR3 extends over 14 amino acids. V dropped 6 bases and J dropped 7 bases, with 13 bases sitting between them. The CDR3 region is CASRRGGRNSPLHF. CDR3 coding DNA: TGTGCCAGCAGGAGGGGGGGGAGGAATTCACCCCTCCACTTT.

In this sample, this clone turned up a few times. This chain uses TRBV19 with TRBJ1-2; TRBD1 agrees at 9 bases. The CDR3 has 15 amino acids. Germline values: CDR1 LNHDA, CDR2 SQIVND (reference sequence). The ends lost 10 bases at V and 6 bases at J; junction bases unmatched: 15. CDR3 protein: CAKTETGGSYDGYTF. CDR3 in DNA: TGTGCCAAAACGGAGACAGGGGGAAGTTACGATGGCTACACCTTC. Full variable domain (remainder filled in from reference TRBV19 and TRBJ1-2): DGGITQSPKYLFRKEGQNVTLSCEQNLNHDAMYWYRQDPGQGLRLIYYSQIVNDFQKGDIAEGYSVSREKKESFPLTVTSAQKNPTAFYLCAKTETGGSYDGYTFGSGTRLTVV.

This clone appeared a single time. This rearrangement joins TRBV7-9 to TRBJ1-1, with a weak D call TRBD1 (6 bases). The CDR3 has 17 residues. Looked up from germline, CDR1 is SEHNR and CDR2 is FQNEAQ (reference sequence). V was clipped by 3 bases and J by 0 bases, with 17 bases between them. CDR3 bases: TGTGCCAGCAGCTTCGATAGTCGGGGGGCCCTGAACACTGAAGCTTTCTTT. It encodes CASSFDSRGALNTEAFF. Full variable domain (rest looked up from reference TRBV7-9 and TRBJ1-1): DTGVSQNPRHKITKRGQNVTFRCDPISEHNRLYWYRQTLGQGPEFLTYFQNEAQLEKSRLLSDRFSAERPKGSFSTLEIQRTEQGDSAMYLCASSFDSRGALNTEAFFGQGTRLTVV.

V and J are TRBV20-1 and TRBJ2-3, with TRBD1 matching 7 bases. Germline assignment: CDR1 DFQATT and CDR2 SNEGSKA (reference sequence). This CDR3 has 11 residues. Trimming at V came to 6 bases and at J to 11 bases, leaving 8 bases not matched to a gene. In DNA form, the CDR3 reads TGCAGTGCCCCACCCCGGGACAGGCAGTATTTT. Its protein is CSAPPRDRQYF.